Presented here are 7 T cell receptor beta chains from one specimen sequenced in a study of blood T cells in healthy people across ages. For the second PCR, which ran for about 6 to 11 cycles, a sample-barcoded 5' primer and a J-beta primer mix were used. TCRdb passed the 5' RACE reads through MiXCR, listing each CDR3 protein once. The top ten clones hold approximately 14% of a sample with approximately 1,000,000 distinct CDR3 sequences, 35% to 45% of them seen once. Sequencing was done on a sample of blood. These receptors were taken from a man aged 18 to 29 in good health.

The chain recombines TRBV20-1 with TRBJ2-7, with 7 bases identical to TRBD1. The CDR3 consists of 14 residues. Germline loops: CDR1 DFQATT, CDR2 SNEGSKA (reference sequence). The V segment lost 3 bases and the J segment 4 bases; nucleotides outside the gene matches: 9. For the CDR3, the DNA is TGCAGTGCTAGCCTGACAGGGAGCACGTACGAGCAGTACTTC. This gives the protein CSASLTGSTYEQYF.

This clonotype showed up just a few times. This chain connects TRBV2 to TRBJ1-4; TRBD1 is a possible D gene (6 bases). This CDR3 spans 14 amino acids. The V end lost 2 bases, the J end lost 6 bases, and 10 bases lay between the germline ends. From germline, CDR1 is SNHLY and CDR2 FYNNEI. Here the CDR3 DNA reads TGTGCCAGCAGTGAAACAAGGGGGGATGAAAAACTGTTTTTT. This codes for CASSETRGDEKLFF. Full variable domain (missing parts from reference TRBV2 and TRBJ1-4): EPEVTQTPSHQVTQMGQEVILRCVPISNHLYFYWYRQILGQKVEFLVSFYNNEISEKSEIFDDQFSVERPDGSNFTLKIRSTKLEDSAMYFCASSETRGDEKLFFGSGTQLSVL.

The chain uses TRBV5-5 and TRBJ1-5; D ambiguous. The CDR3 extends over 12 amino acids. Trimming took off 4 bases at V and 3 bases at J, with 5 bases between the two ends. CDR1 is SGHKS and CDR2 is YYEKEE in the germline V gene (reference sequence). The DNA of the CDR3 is TGTGCCAGCAGCAAACTCAATCAGCCCCAGCATTTT. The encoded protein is CASSKLNQPQHF.

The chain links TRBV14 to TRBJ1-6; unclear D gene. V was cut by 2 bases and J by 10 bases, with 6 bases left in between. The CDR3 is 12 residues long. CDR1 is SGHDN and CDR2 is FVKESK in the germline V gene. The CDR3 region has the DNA TGTGCCAGCAGCCAATCAGGCTCACCCCTCCACTTT. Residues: CASSQSGSPLHF.

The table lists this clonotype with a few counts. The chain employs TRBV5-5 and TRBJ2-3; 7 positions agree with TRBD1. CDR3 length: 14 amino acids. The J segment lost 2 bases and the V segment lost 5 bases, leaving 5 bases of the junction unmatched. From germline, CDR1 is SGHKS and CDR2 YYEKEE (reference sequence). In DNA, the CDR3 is TGTGCCAGCAGTGACAGGGAAAACACAGATACGCAGTATTTT. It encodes CASSDRENTDTQYF.

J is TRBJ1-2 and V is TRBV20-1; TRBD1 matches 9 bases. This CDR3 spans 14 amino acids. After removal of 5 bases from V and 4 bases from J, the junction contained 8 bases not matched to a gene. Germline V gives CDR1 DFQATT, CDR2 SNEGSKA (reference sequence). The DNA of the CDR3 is TGCAGTGCTCGGACAGGGGTGTCAACCTATGGCTACACCTTC. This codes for CSARTGVSTYGYTF.

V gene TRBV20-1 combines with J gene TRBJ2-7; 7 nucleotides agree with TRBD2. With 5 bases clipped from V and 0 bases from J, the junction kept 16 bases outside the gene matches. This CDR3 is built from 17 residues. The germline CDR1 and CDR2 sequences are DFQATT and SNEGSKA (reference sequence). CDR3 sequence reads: CSASRDYQNRSSYEQYF. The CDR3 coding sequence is TGCAGTGCTTCCCGGGACTACCAAAACAGGAGCTCCTACGAGCAGTACTTC.